This TCR beta chain was recovered during a study of T cell responses to AZD1222 COVID-19 vaccine. The overall study: Analysis merged second doses at about 4 or about 12 weeks. Study-wide results and caveats: White British donors predominated, females outnumbered males, and clonal diversity was possibly underestimated. Repertoire samples came only from after the peak T cell response.

Clones were read by immunoSEQ multiplex PCR, and TCRdb kept only the in-frame ones, dropping some. This repertoire shows 95,000 to 110,000 clones, less than 95% found once; its top ten account for 4% to 5.5%. Germline CDR1 and CDR2: WNHNN and SYGVQD (reference sequence). V was cut by 11 bases and J by 7 bases, with 21 bases left in between. The CDR3 runs to 14 residues. Of note for this clone: No antigen is known for it.

This sequence originates from an adult in good health. This rearrangement joins TRBV10-1 to TRBJ2-1, with a weak D call TRBD1 (6 bases). The sequences come from peripheral blood, collected on day 0 of AZD1222 vaccination. The CDR3 sequence: CARYRDTEGNEQFF. The CDR3 DNA sequence: TGCGCCCGGTATAGGGACACCGAGGGAAATGAGCAGTTCTTC.